A selection of T cell receptor beta chains follows, all from one sample in a study of cytomegalovirus exposure and HLA in healthy donors. Using immunoSEQ multiplex PCR, the repertoire was profiled, and TCRdb retains in-frame clones only, with some absent. Among around 140,000 clones listed, 77% were seen once. The sample was PBMCs. Receptor source: a male donor in good health and CMV-seropositive. The CDR3 runs from the conserved cysteine through the conserved F or W. A D gene is named only where the DNA matches it firmly. Where a row states a size, it is once, few, many or the class of an expanded clone; other rows omit it.

d_call j_call v_call clone_size cdr3_aa cdr3_nt
- TRBJ2-1 TRBV19 - CASSISAGHTYNEQFF TGTGCCAGTAGTATCTCGGCAGGTCACACCTACAATGAGCAGTTCTTC
- TRBJ2-3 TRBV27 - CASSLKGYTQYF TGTGCCAGCAGTTTAAAGGGGTATACGCAGTATTTT
- TRBJ1-5 TRBV7-9 - CSSSRGESSNQPQHF TGTTCCAGCAGCCGCGGGGAGTCTAGCAATCAGCCCCAGCATTTT
- TRBJ2-6 TRBV6-5 - CASSDSSGANGLTF TGTGCCAGCAGCGATAGCTCTGGGGCCAACGGCCTGACTTTC
TRBD1 TRBJ1-1 TRBV28 - CASSPTGVPPNTEAFF TGTGCCAGCAGCCCCACAGGGGTCCCTCCCAACACTGAAGCTTTCTTT
- TRBJ2-7 TRBV5-8 - CASSLARTTREPLYEQYF TGTGCCAGCAGCTTGGCCCGTACCACCCGGGAACCCCTCTACGAGCAGTACTTC
TRBD2 TRBJ2-1 TRBV6-1 - CASRNVRIWGGQFF TGTGCCAGCAGGAACGTGAGGATTTGGGGGGGGCAGTTCTTC
- TRBJ1-2 TRBV2 - CASSVKRGGNYGYTF TGTGCCAGCAGCGTCAAGAGGGGGGGTAACTATGGCTACACCTTC
TRBD1 TRBJ1-1 TRBV19 - CASRDRGRTEAFF TGTGCCAGCAGGGACAGGGGGCGCACTGAAGCTTTCTTT
TRBD2 TRBJ2-2 TRBV7-2 - CASSNSPGGPDRELFF TGTGCCAGCAGCAATTCCCCGGGGGGGCCCGATCGGGAGCTGTTTTTT
- TRBJ2-7 TRBV19 - CASSPTGGASSYEQYF TGTGCCAGTAGTCCCACCGGCGGGGCGAGCTCCTACGAGCAGTACTTC
TRBD1 TRBJ1-2 TRBV4-2 - CASSQTRQGSYGYTF TGTGCCAGCAGCCAAACCCGACAGGGAAGCTATGGCTACACCTTC
- TRBJ1-6 TRBV6-5 - CASSYSGGPLHF TGTGCCAGCAGTTACTCCGGGGGACCCCTCCACTTT
- TRBJ1-1 TRBV28 few CASSLIAELNTEAFF TGTGCCAGCAGTTTAATCGCAGAATTGAACACTGAAGCTTTCTTT
TRBD1 TRBJ1-1 TRBV4-1 - CASSQSVDRGWTEAFF TGCGCCAGCAGCCAATCTGTCGACAGGGGATGGACTGAAGCTTTCTTT
- TRBJ2-7 TRBV5-8 - CASSLAQFEQYF TGTGCCAGCAGCTTGGCCCAGTTCGAGCAGTACTTC
TRBD1 TRBJ2-2 TRBV27 - CASSLRRTGGRREELFF TGTGCCAGCAGTTTGAGACGGACAGGGGGTCGGAGAGAGGAGCTGTTTTTT